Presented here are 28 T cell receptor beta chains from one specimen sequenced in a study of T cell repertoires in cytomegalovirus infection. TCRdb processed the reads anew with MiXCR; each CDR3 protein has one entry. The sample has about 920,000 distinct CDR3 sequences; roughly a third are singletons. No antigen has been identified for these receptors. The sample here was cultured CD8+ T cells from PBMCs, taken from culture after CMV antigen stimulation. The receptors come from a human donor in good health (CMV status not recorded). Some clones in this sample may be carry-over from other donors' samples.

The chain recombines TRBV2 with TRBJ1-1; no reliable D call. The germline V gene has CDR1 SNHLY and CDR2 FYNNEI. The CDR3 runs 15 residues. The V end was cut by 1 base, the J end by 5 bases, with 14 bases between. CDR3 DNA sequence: TGTGCCAGCAGTGAAGGGCCGGGCCAAGGGACTGAAGCTTTCTTT. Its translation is CASSEGPGQGTEAFF.

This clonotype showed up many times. The CDR3 here is CASSPRGVGTGELFF. CDR3 DNA sequence: TGCGCCAGCAGCCCCAGGGGGGTCGGCACCGGGGAGCTGTTTTTT. The gene calls are TRBV4-1 and TRBJ2-2; the D gene is possibly TRBD1 (7 bases). V was cut by 4 bases and J by 4 bases, with 13 bases left in between. Looked up from germline, CDR1 is MGHRA and CDR2 is YSYEKL. The CDR3 contains 15 residues.

The CDR3 loop reads CASSPKQGRLFGDGYTF. The CDR3 DNA sequence: TGTGCCAGCAGCCCTAAACAGGGCAGGCTTTTCGGTGATGGCTACACCTTC. The V and J genes are TRBV6-2 or TRBV6-3 and TRBJ1-2; tentatively, D is TRBD1 (6 bases). V dropped 6 bases and J dropped 6 bases, with 26 bases sitting between them. The CDR3 runs to 17 residues. The germline CDR1 and CDR2 sequences are MNHEY and SVGEGT.

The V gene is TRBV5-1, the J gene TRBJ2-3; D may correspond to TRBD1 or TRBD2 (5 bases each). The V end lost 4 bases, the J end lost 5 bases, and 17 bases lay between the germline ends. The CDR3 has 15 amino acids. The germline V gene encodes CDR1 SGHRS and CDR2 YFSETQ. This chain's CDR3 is CASSTTGPRGDTQYF. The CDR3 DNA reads TGCGCCAGCAGCACCACGGGACCGAGGGGAGATACGCAGTATTTT.

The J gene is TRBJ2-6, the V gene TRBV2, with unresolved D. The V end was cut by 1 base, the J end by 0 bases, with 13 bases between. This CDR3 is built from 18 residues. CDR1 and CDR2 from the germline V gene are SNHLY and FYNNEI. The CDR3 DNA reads TGTGCCAGCAGTGAAGTGGGCAGTGATTACTCTGGGGCCAACGTCCTGACTTTC. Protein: CASSEVGSDYSGANVLTF. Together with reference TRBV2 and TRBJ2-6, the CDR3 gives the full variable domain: EPEVTQTPSHQVTQMGQEVILRCVPISNHLYFYWYRQILGQKVEFLVSFYNNEISEKSEIFDDQFSVERPDGSNFTLKIRSTKLEDSAMYFCASSEVGSDYSGANVLTFGAGSRLTVL.

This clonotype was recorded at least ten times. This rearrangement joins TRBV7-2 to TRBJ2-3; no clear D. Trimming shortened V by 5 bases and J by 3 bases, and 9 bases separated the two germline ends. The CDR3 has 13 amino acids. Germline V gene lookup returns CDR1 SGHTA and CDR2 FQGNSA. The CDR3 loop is CASSITPTDTQYF. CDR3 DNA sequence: TGTGCCAGCAGCATCACACCGACAGATACGCAGTATTTT.

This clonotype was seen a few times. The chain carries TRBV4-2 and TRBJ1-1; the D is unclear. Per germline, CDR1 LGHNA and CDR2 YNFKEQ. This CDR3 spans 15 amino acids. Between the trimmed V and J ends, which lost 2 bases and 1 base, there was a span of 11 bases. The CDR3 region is CASSQPTSRNTEAFF. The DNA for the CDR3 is TGTGCCAGCAGCCAACCGACTTCGCGGAACACTGAAGCTTTCTTT.

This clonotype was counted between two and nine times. CDR3 sequence: CASSNRGRSTGELFF. CDR3 DNA sequence: TGTGCCAGCAGTAACAGGGGTAGAAGCACCGGGGAGCTGTTTTTT. This chain connects TRBV6-2 or TRBV6-3 to TRBJ2-2; 7 bases line up with TRBD1. The CDR3 runs to 15 residues. The germline gives CDR1 MNHEY, CDR2 SVGEGT. V was clipped by 5 bases and J by 4 bases; unmatched bases: 7.

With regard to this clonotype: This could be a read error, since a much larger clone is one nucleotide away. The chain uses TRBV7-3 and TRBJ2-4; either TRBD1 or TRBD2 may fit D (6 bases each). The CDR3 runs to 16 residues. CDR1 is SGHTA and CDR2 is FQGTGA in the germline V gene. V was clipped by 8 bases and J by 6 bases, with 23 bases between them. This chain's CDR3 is CASGGLLGGSRNIQYF. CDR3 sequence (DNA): TGTGCCAGCGGGGGTCTGTTGGGGGGCTCGCGAAACATTCAGTACTTC.

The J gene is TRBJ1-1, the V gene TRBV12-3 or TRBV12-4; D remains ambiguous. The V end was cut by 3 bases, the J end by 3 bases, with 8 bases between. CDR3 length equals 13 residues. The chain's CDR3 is CASSFKEYTEAFF. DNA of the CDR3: TGTGCCAGCAGTTTTAAAGAGTACACTGAAGCTTTCTTT.

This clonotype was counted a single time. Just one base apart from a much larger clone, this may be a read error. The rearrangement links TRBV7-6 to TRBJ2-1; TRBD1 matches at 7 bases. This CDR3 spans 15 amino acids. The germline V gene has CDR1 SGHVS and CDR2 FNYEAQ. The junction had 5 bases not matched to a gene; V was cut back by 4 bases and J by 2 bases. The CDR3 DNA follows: TGTGCCAGCAGCTCCGACAGGGCTACCTACAATGAGCAGTTCTTC. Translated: CASSSDRATYNEQFF.

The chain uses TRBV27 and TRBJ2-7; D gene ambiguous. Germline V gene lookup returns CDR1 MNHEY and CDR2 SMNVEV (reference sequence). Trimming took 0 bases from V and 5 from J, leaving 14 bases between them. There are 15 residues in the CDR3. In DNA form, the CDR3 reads TGTGCCAGCAGTTTATCCCGCCGGTACGGACACGAGCAGTACTTC. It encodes CASSLSRRYGHEQYF.

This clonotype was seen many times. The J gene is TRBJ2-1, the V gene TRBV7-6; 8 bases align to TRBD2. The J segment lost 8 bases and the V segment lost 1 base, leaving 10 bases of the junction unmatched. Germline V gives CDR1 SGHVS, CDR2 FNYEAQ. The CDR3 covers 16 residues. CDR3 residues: CASSLDRGGPFYEQFF. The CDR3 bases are TGTGCCAGCAGCTTAGATCGGGGGGGCCCCTTCTATGAGCAGTTCTTC. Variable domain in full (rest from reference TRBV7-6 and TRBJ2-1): GAGVSQSPRYKVTKRGQDVALRCDPISGHVSLYWYRQALGQGPEFLTYFNYEAQQDKSGLPNDRFSAERPEGSISTLTIQRTEQRDSAMYRCASSLDRGGPFYEQFFGPGTRLTVL.

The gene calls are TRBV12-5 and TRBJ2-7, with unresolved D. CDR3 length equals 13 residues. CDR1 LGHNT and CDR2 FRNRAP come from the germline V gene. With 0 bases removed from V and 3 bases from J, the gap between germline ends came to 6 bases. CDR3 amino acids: CASGLVTSYEQYF. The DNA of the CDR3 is TGTGCTAGTGGTTTGGTGACAAGCTACGAGCAGTACTTC.

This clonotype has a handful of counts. The CDR3 DNA reads as TGCGCCAGCAGCCCTGTGGTAGCGGGTGGGGAGACCCAGTACTTC. Translating it yields CASSPVVAGGETQYF. J is TRBJ2-5 and V is TRBV4-3; 7 bases match TRBD2. Looked up from germline, CDR1 is LGHNA and CDR2 is YSLEER. The V segment lost 4 bases and the J segment 5 bases; nucleotides outside the gene matches: 10. CDR3 length equals 15 residues.

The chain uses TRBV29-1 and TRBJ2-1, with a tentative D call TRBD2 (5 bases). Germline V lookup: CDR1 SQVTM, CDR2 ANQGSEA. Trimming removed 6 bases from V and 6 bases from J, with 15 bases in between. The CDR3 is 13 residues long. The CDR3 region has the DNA TGCAGCGTGGATCCAGGAGGCCCCAATGAGCAGTTCTTC. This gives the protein CSVDPGGPNEQFF.

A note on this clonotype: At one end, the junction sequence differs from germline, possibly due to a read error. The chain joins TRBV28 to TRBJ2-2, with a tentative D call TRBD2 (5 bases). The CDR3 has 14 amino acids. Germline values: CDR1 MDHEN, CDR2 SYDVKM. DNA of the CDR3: TGTGTCAGCAGCGGACGGATGAACACCGGGGAGCTGTTTTTT. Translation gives CVSSGRMNTGELFF.

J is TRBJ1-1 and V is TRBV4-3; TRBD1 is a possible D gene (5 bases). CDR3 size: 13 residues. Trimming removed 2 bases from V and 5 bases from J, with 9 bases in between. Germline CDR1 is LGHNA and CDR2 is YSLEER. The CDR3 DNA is TGCGCCAGCAGCCAACTCGGGGGTACTGAAGCTTTCTTT. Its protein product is CASSQLGGTEAFF.

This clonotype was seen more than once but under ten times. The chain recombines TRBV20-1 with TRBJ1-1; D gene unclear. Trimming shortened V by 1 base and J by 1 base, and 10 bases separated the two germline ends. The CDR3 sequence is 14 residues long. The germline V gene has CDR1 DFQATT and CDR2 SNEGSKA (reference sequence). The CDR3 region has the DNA TGCAGTGCTAGAGGGTGGACCCAGAACACTGAAGCTTTCTTT. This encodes CSARGWTQNTEAFF.

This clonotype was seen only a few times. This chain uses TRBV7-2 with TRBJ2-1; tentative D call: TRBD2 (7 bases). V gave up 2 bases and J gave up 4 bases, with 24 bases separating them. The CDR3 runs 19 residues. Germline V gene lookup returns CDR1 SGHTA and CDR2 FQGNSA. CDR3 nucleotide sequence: TGTGCCAGCAGCTTAACGGGGGGCGAATTCCCTGGGGTGTACAATGAGCAGTTCTTC. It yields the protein CASSLTGGEFPGVYNEQFF.

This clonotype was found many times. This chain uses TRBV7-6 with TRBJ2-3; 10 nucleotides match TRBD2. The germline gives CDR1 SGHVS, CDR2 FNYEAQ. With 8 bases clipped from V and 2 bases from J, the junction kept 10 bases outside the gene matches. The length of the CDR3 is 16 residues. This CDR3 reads CASGPIAGGLTDTQYF. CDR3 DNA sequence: TGTGCCAGCGGACCCATAGCGGGGGGACTCACAGATACGCAGTATTTT.

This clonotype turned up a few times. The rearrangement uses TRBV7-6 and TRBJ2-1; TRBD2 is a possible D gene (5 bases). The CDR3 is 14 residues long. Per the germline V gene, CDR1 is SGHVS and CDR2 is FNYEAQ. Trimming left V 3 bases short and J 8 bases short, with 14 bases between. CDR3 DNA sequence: TGTGCCAGCAGCTTGTTAGAAGCCGGGGATGAGCAGTTCTTC. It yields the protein CASSLLEAGDEQFF.

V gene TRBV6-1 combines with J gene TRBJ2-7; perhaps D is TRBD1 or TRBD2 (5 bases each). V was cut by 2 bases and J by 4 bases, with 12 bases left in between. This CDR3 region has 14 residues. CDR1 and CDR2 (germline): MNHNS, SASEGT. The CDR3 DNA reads TGTGCCAGCAGTGAAATGGGGGTTAGTTACGAGCAGTACTTC. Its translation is CASSEMGVSYEQYF.

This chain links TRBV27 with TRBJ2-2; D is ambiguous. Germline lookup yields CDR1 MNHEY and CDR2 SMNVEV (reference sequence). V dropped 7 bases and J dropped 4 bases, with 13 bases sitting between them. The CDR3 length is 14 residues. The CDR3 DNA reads TGTGCCAGCAAGGCGGAAGGTATCACCGGGGAGCTGTTTTTT. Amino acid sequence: CASKAEGITGELFF.

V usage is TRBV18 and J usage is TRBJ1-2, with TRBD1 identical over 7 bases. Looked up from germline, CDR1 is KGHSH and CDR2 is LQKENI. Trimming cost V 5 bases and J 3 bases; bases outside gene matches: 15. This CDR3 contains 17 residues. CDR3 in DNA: TGTGCCAGCTCATCCGAATTTACAGGGGTATTCTACTATGGCTACACCTTC. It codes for CASSSEFTGVFYYGYTF.

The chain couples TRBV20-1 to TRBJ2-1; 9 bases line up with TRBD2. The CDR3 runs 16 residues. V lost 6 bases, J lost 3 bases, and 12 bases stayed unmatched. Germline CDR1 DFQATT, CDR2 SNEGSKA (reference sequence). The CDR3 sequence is CSALLQRGAIYNEQFF. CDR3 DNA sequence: TGCAGTGCCCTACTCCAGCGGGGGGCCATCTACAATGAGCAGTTCTTC.

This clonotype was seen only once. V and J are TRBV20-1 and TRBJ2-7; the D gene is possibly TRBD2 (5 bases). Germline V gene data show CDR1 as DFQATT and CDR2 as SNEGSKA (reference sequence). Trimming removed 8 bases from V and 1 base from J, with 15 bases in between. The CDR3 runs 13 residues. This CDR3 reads CSSRRSRSYEQYF. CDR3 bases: TGCAGTTCGCGGAGGTCGAGGTCCTACGAGCAGTACTTC.

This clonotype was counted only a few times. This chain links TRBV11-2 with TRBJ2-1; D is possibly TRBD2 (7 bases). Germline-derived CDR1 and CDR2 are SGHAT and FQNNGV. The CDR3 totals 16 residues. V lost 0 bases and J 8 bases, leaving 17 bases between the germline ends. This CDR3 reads CASSLDRWGGFDEQFF. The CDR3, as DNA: TGTGCCAGCAGCTTAGATCGCTGGGGGGGCTTTGATGAGCAGTTCTTC. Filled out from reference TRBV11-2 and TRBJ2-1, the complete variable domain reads EAGVAQSPRYKIIEKRQSVAFWCNPISGHATLYWYQQILGQGPKLLIQFQNNGVVDDSQLPKDRFSAERLKGVDSTLKIQPAKLEDSAVYLCASSLDRWGGFDEQFFGPGTRLTVL.